Below, 3 T cell receptor beta chains from the same sample are listed, as sequenced in a study of blood T cell repertoires in COVID-19. Generated by immunoSEQ multiplex PCR, the TCRdb table keeps only in-frame clones and is missing some. The sample includes 150,000 or so clones, roughly 90% of them seen just once. Sequenced sample: peripheral blood. The receptor source for this set is a human donor in a cohort sampled during active COVID-19.

The sample holds one count of this clone. Distinct nucleotide sequences in the sample also encode this CDR3. The rearrangement links TRBV5-1 to TRBJ2-5; D is undetermined. Looked up from germline, CDR1 is SGHRS and CDR2 is YFSETQ. The ends were cut back, 0 bases at V and 2 bases at J, with 11 bases in the middle. The CDR3 loop spans 15 amino acids. CDR3 residues: CASSLVAGPQETQYF. The CDR3 DNA reads as TGCGCCAGCAGCTTGGTGGCAGGCCCACAAGAGACCCAGTACTTC.

This clone has a single count. The V gene is TRBV6-5, the J gene TRBJ2-1, with TRBD1 identical over 9 bases. CDR3 length: 15 residues. Germline assignment: CDR1 MNHEY and CDR2 SVGAGI. Unmatched junction bases numbered 10, after V lost 6 bases and J lost 7 bases. The CDR3 DNA follows: TGTGCCAGCAGACCGGGGACAGGGAAAAGAAATGAGCAGTTCTTC. Translated: CASRPGTGKRNEQFF.

The rearrangement links TRBV5-1 to TRBJ2-1, with a tentative D call TRBD2 (5 bases). Trimming stripped 5 bases from V and 2 bases from J, with 17 bases between. The CDR3 covers 16 residues. Germline V gives CDR1 SGHRS, CDR2 YFSETQ. CDR3: CASRTAAGRPYNEQFF. The DNA for the CDR3 is TGCGCCAGCAGAACCGCGGCGGGCCGACCCTACAATGAGCAGTTCTTC.